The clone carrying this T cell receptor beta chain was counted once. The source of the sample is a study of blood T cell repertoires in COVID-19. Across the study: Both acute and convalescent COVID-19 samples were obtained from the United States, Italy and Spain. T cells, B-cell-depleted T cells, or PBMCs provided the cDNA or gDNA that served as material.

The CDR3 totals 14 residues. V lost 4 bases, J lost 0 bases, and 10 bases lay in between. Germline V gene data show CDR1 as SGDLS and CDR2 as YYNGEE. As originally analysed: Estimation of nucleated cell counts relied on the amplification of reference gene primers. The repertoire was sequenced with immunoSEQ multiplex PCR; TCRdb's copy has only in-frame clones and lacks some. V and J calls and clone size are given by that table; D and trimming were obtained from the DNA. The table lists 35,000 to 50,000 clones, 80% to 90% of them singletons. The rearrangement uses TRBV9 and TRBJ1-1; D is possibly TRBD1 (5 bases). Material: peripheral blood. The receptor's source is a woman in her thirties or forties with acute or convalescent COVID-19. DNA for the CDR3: TGTGCCAGCAGCCTTACAGGTATGAACACTGAAGCTTTCTTT. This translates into CASSLTGMNTEAFF.